These 3 T cell receptor beta chains originate from one sample sequenced in a study of T cells in localized non-small cell lung cancer. TCRdb keeps only in-frame clones here, not all; method: immunoSEQ multiplex PCR. This sample has about 83,000 clones, with around 84% found just once. The source material was peripheral blood, sampled before any cancer treatment. These receptors were obtained from a female donor over 55 with stage I lung adenocarcinoma.

CDR3 loop: CATSRGLAGGHRYNEQFF. In DNA, the CDR3 is TGTGCCACCAGCAGAGGTCTAGCGGGGGGGCATCGATACAATGAGCAGTTCTTC. The J gene is TRBJ2-1, the V gene TRBV15; TRBD2 matches 12 bases. The germline gives CDR1 LNHNV, CDR2 YYDKDF (reference sequence). The length of the CDR3 is 18 residues. Trimming at V came to 1 base and at J to 4 bases, leaving 8 bases not matched to a gene.

This chain uses TRBV4-3 with TRBJ2-7; the match to TRBD1 covers 7 bases. Germline assignment: CDR1 LGHNA and CDR2 YSLEER. The CDR3 sequence is 15 residues long. The trim removed 0 bases at V and 5 bases at J, leaving 7 bases unmatched. The CDR3 coding sequence is TGCGCCAGCAGCCAAGATAGACTAACAGGGGACGAGCAGTACTTC. Protein sequence: CASSQDRLTGDEQYF.

The chain has TRBV11-2 and TRBJ2-7; D gene uncertain. V lost 5 bases and J lost 2, with 10 bases in between. Germline lookup yields CDR1 SGHAT and CDR2 FQNNGV. The CDR3 has 13 amino acids. CDR3 DNA sequence: TGTGCCAGCAGCCGGACCGAGACCTACGAGCAGTACTTC. Protein: CASSRTETYEQYF.